This T cell receptor beta chain derives from a study of CD8+ T cells in alopecia areata. Study-wide findings and caveats: Clonality was higher in lesional than normal scalp, especially in alopecia totalis/universalis.

As concerns this clone: Its antigen is undetermined.

Following extraction, RNA underwent reverse transcription to cDNA, which served as the sequencing template. Clones were sequenced by immunoSEQ multiplex PCR, and TCRdb holds only the in-frame ones, with some missing. The sample shows some 170,000 clones, 58% of them seen only once. Treatment in this sample: oral pan-JAK inhibitor, 5-10 mg twice daily. This CDR3 region has 17 residues. The V end was cut by 1 base, the J end by 0 bases, with 14 bases between. The sample in question was CD4+ T cells sorted from blood, obtained around week 55, from a patient treated with tofacitinib. The sequence came from a human donor with alopecia areata. The chain uses TRBV23-1 and TRBJ2-3, with a weak D call TRBD1 (6 bases). TRBV23-1 is an ORF for which the function is uncertain. The CDR3 here is CASSQLAGGSSTDTQYF. CDR3 nucleotides: TGCGCCAGCAGTCAATTGGCTGGGGGCTCCAGCACAGATACGCAGTATTTT.